These 6 T cell receptor beta chains came from one sample sequenced in a study of a mutant IDH1 vaccine in newly diagnosed glioma. Some clones are missing from TCRdb's copy, which holds only in-frame ones; the method was immunoSEQ multiplex PCR. The sample yields 60,000 to 75,000 clones, about four fifths seen once. The sample's time point: baseline, week 1 (first vaccination visit). Treatment meaning: pre-vaccination baseline after standard-of-care therapy. This sample comprised PBMCs, obtained from a glioma patient treated with radiotherapy, temozolomide or both. Receptors originate from a man aged 50-60 years with glioma.

This chain links TRBV30 with TRBJ1-2; possible D gene TRBD1, 5 bases. The CDR3 sequence is 14 residues long. Germline V lookup: CDR1 GTSNPN, CDR2 SVGIG (reference sequence). Trimming left V 0 bases short and J 8 bases short, with 16 bases between. DNA for the CDR3: TGTGCCTGGAGTGTAACAGCCCGGGGCTGGGGCTACACCTTC. Protein sequence: CAWSVTARGWGYTF. Filled out from reference TRBV30 and TRBJ1-2, the complete variable domain reads SQTIHQWPATLVQPVGSPLSLECTVEGTSNPNLYWYRQAAGRGLQLLFYSVGIGQISSEVPQNLSASRPQDRQFILSSKKLLLSDSGFYLCAWSVTARGWGYTFGSGTRLTVV.

This clone was counted at least ten times. The V gene is TRBV7-9, the J gene TRBJ1-1; TRBD1 matches 7 bases. The germline CDR1 and CDR2 sequences are SEHNR and FQNEAQ (reference sequence). Trimming cost V 4 bases and J 3 bases; bases outside gene matches: 5. The CDR3 extends over 14 amino acids. CDR3 sequence: CASSSGDSYTEAFF. In DNA, the CDR3 is TGTGCCAGCAGCTCAGGGGACAGTTACACTGAAGCTTTCTTT. The entire variable domain, with the rest obtained from reference TRBV7-9 and TRBJ1-1, is as follows: DTGVSQNPRHKITKRGQNVTFRCDPISEHNRLYWYRQTLGQGPEFLTYFQNEAQLEKSRLLSDRFSAERPKGSFSTLEIQRTEQGDSAMYLCASSSGDSYTEAFFGQGTRLTVV.

The rearrangement joins TRBV25-1 to TRBJ1-3; D gene uncertain. V was shortened by 2 bases and J by 4 bases, with 6 bases between the two germline ends. Germline CDR1 is MGHDK and CDR2 is SYGVNS. There are 13 residues in the CDR3. The CDR3 DNA reads as TGTGCCAGCAGTGAACCCGGAGGAAACACCATATATTTT. Translation gives CASSEPGGNTIYF.

In this sample, this clone turned up a few times. The V gene is TRBV29-1, the J gene TRBJ1-1; D is unclear. The CDR3 is made up of 14 amino acids. Trimming took off 1 base at V and 0 bases at J, with 9 bases between the two ends. Germline-derived CDR1 and CDR2 are SQVTM and ANQGSEA. CDR3 amino acids: CSVEGIGLNTEAFF. CDR3 bases: TGCAGCGTTGAAGGGATAGGTCTGAACACTGAAGCTTTCTTT.

The rearrangement links TRBV30 to TRBJ1-2; 8 bases align to TRBD1. J was trimmed by 10 bases and V by 2 bases; bases with no gene match: 9. CDR3 length: 13 residues. Germline CDR1 GTSNPN, CDR2 SVGIG (reference sequence). DNA of the CDR3: TGTGCCTGGAGTCCCCTCCAGGGGGCGGCCTACACCTTC. Protein: CAWSPLQGAAYTF.

Turning to this clone: A junction boundary mismatches the germline segment, possibly from a read error. This chain connects TRBV2 to TRBJ2-6, with D hard to call. This CDR3 comprises 14 residues. The germline V gene encodes CDR1 SNHLY and CDR2 FYNNEI. The DNA of the CDR3 is TGTGCCAGCAGTGATCCCTCTCGGGCCAACGTCCTGACTTTC. Translating gives CASSDPSRANVLTF.